The 17 T cell receptor beta chains below all came from one sample that was sequenced in a study of OX40 agonist ivuxolimab in advanced cancers. Measured with immunoSEQ multiplex PCR; TCRdb has only the in-frame clones, and not every one. Of approximately 120,000 clones listed, 85% to 95% were seen once; the top ten hold approximately 0.81%. The starting material was CD4+ or CD8+ T cells sorted from blood, obtained in a trial of the OX40 agonist ivuxolimab. The receptor source for this set is an adult with an advanced solid tumor such as melanoma, head and neck, liver or kidney cancer.

The V gene is TRBV4-3, the J gene TRBJ1-2; D is ambiguous. Germline V lookup: CDR1 LGHNA, CDR2 YSLEER. The CDR3 is made up of 15 amino acids. Trimming shortened V by 3 bases and J by 8 bases, and 19 bases separated the two germline ends. For the CDR3, the DNA is TGCGCCAGCAGCCAGGAATTAACACCTCCCCAGGGCTACACCTTC. Translation: CASSQELTPPQGYTF.

The chain couples TRBV7-2 to TRBJ1-5; D might be TRBD1 (5 bases). The germline V gene has CDR1 SGHTA and CDR2 FQGNSA. The length of the CDR3 is 15 residues. Trimming removed 1 base from V and 6 bases from J, with 13 bases in between. The CDR3 loop is CASSLEGLGSQPQHF. The CDR3 DNA reads TGTGCCAGCAGCTTAGAGGGGTTAGGGAGTCAGCCCCAGCATTTT.

The rearrangement links TRBV19 to TRBJ1-5, with D unresolved. V shed 7 bases and J shed 2 bases, with 15 bases lying between them. The CDR3 consists of 15 residues. Germline CDR1 is LNHDA and CDR2 is SQIVND (reference sequence). In DNA form, the CDR3 reads TGTGCCAGTACCTATAATACGATCCGCAATCAGCCCCAGCATTTT. As protein: CASTYNTIRNQPQHF.

The chain recombines TRBV28 with TRBJ1-3; D remains ambiguous. The V and J ends lost 2 bases and 4 bases respectively, with 12 bases between them. The CDR3 sequence is 15 residues long. Germline V gene lookup returns CDR1 MDHEN and CDR2 SYDVKM. This CDR3 reads CASSLPGFAGNTIYF. Written as DNA, the CDR3 is TGTGCCAGCAGTTTACCGGGGTTTGCCGGAAACACCATATATTTT.

The chain links TRBV11-2 to TRBJ1-4, with D tentatively TRBD1 (6 bases). Per germline, CDR1 SGHAT and CDR2 FQNNGV. The CDR3 consists of 14 residues. Trimming cost V 3 bases and J 7 bases, with 12 bases left between them. The CDR3 nucleotides read TGTGCCAGCAGCTTCGGGCAGGGGAGTGAAAAACTGTTTTTT. Its translation is CASSFGQGSEKLFF.

The chain recombines TRBV5-6 with TRBJ2-1, with 7 bases fitting TRBD2. CDR1 SGHDT and CDR2 YYEEEE come from the germline V gene. The CDR3 consists of 16 residues. The V and J ends lost 4 bases and 10 bases, in that order; junction bases with no gene match: 17. The CDR3 DNA reads as TGTGCCAGCAGCAGACCGGGACTACAACTCCTAGGGGAGCAGTTCTTC. This gives the protein CASSRPGLQLLGEQFF.

CDR3 coding DNA: TGTGCCAGCAGCTTAAAAGATTCTCCGAACAATTATAATTCACCCCTCCACTTT. Its protein product is CASSLKDSPNNYNSPLHF. The chain joins TRBV7-3 to TRBJ1-6, with no clear D. V was shortened by 1 base and J by 4 bases, with 17 bases between the two germline ends. CDR1 is SGHTA, CDR2 FQGTGA, per germline. The CDR3 extends over 18 amino acids.

The V call is TRBV6-1, the J call TRBJ1-2, with D hard to call. The CDR3 has 12 residues. The germline CDR1 and CDR2 sequences are MNHNS and SASEGT. Trimming removed 3 bases at V and 4 bases at J, with 6 bases between. The CDR3 sequence is CASSDAGYGYTF. The CDR3, as DNA: TGTGCCAGCAGTGATGCTGGCTATGGCTACACCTTC.

This chain connects TRBV27 to TRBJ1-4, with 8 bases aligning to TRBD1. Germline V gene sequence: CDR1 MNHEY, CDR2 SMNVEV (reference sequence). Trimming took 2 bases from V and 6 from J; bases not matched to a gene: 17. The CDR3 has 19 residues. This CDR3 is CASSLAWTGKSYTHEKLFF. In nucleotides, the CDR3 is TGTGCCAGCAGTTTAGCTTGGACAGGGAAGTCTTATACACATGAAAAACTGTTTTTT.

The gene calls are TRBV11-3 and TRBJ2-5; D possibly matches TRBD1 or TRBD2 (5 bases each). This CDR3 region has 13 residues. V lost 3 bases, J lost 5 bases, and 10 bases lay in between. Germline lookup yields CDR1 SGHNT and CDR2 YENEEA. The CDR3 nucleotides read TGTGCCAGCAGCTTCCAAGGGGAGGAGACCCAGTACTTC. Translating it yields CASSFQGEETQYF. Full variable domain (missing parts from reference TRBV11-3 and TRBJ2-5): EAGVVQSPRYKIIEKKQPVAFWCNPISGHNTLYWYLQNLGQGPELLIRYENEEAVDDSQLPKDRFSAERLKGVDSTLKIQPAELGDSAVYLCASSFQGEETQYFGPGTRLLVL.

The chain uses TRBV20-1 and TRBJ2-7; D unclear. The V gene's germline CDR1 is DFQATT and CDR2 SNEGSKA (reference sequence). The CDR3 length is 11 residues. With 0 bases removed from V and 6 bases from J, the gap between germline ends came to 6 bases. The CDR3 DNA is TGCAGTGCTAGAGATCTAGGCGAGCAGTACTTC. Translation gives CSARDLGEQYF.

The rearrangement joins TRBV5-1 to TRBJ2-2, with 7 bases fitting TRBD2. V was clipped by 1 base and J by 0 bases; unmatched bases: 0. The CDR3 sequence is 15 residues long. Germline V lookup: CDR1 SGHRS, CDR2 YFSETQ. CDR3 amino acids: CASSLLAANTGELFF. CDR3 sequence (DNA): TGCGCCAGCAGCTTGCTAGCGGCGAACACCGGGGAGCTGTTTTTT.

The chain carries TRBV15 and TRBJ2-7, with no clear D. Trimming removed 0 bases at V and 2 bases at J, with 8 bases between. Germline V gene lookup returns CDR1 LNHNV and CDR2 YYDKDF (reference sequence). This CDR3 is 14 amino acids long. CDR3 loop: CATSRDTGPYEQYF. DNA for the CDR3: TGTGCCACCAGCAGAGATACGGGCCCCTACGAGCAGTACTTC. Based on the CDR3 plus reference TRBV15 and TRBJ2-7, the full variable domain is DAMVIQNPRYQVTQFGKPVTLSCSQTLNHNVMYWYQQKSSQAPKLLFHYYDKDFNNEADTPDNFQSRRPNTSFCFLDIRSPGLGDTAMYLCATSRDTGPYEQYFGPGTRLTVT.

V is TRBV7-9 and J is TRBJ1-2; possibly TRBD1 for D (6 bases). Germline CDR1 reads SEHNR; CDR2 reads FQNEAQ (reference sequence). Deletions cut 5 bases from V and 4 bases from J, with 14 bases between. The CDR3 spans 14 residues. The CDR3 DNA is TGTGCCAGCAGCCCCGGGGACACTTTCTATGGCTACACCTTC. Protein: CASSPGDTFYGYTF.

This clone was seen a single time. J is TRBJ2-1 and V is TRBV5-4; D may be TRBD2 (5 bases). The CDR3 has 13 amino acids. Trimming took off 3 bases at V and 8 bases at J, with 12 bases between the two ends. In germline, CDR1 is SGHNT, CDR2 YYREEE (reference sequence). The CDR3 bases are TGTGCCAGCAGCTCATCGACTACCTATGAGCAGTTCTTC. Translated: CASSSSTTYEQFF. The whole variable domain, remainder taken from reference TRBV5-4 and TRBJ2-1, is ETGVTQSPTHLIKTRGQQVTLRCSSQSGHNTVSWYQQALGQGPQFIFQYYREEENGRGNFPPRFSGLQFPNYSSELNVNALELDDSALYLCASSSSTTYEQFFGPGTRLTVL.

V and J are TRBV7-6 and TRBJ2-7; 9 positions match TRBD2. CDR3 length: 14 amino acids. V was pared by 5 bases and J by 2 bases, with 4 bases of the junction left unmatched. CDR1 is SGHVS and CDR2 is FNYEAQ in the germline V gene. The CDR3 DNA is TGTGCCAGCAGCCCTGAGCGGGGGGCCTACGAGCAGTACTTC. Its translation: CASSPERGAYEQYF.

In this sample, this clone turned up once. In DNA form, the CDR3 reads TGTGCCAGCAGTTCGGACAGGCTGAACACTGAAGCTTTCTTT. Protein: CASSSDRLNTEAFF. V gene TRBV28 combines with J gene TRBJ1-1; TRBD1 aligns across 7 bases. The germline V gene encodes CDR1 MDHEN and CDR2 SYDVKM. The CDR3 length is 14 residues. The V and J ends lost 4 bases and 0 bases, in that order; junction bases with no gene match: 2.